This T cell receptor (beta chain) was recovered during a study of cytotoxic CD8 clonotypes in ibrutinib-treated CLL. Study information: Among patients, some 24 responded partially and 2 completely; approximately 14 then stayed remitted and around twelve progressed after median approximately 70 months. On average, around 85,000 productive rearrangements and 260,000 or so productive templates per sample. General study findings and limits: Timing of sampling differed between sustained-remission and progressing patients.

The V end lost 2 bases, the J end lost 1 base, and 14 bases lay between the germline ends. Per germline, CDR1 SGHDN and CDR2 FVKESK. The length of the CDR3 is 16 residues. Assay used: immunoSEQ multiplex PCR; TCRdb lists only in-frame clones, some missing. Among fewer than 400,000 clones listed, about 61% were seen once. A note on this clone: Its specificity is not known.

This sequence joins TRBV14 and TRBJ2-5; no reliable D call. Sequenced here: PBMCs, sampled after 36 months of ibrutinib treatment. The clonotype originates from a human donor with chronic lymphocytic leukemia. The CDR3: CASSQWIGLVQETQYF. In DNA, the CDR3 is TGTGCCAGCAGCCAATGGATAGGGTTGGTCCAAGAGACCCAGTACTTC. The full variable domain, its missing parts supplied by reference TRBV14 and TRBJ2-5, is EAGVTQFPSHSVIEKGQTVTLRCDPISGHDNLYWYRRVMGKEIKFLLHFVKESKQDESGMPNNRFLAERTGGTYSTLKVQPAELEDSGVYFCASSQWIGLVQETQYFGPGTRLLVL.